Listed below are T cell receptor beta chains from one sample, sequenced in a study of blood T cell repertoires in COVID-19. Using immunoSEQ multiplex PCR, the repertoire was profiled, and TCRdb retains in-frame clones only, with some absent. Of about 210,000 clones detected, around 80% appear once; the ten largest clones hold roughly 2.9%. Sample: peripheral blood. The source of these receptors is a man aged 50-59 years with active or convalescent COVID-19. CDR3s include the opening cysteine and the closing phenylalanine or tryptophan. D genes are given only for firm matches. The size of a clone is reported for some rows only, either as once, few or many, or as a class for expanded clones.

size | J | V | D | CDR3 | DNA
- | TRBJ1-4 | TRBV30 | - | CACRLGEKLFF | TGTGCCTGTCGACTAGGGGAAAAACTGTTTTTT
- | TRBJ1-1 | TRBV9 | TRBD1 | CASSSGTGGRNTEAFF | TGTGCCAGCAGCTCAGGGACAGGGGGCCGGAACACTGAAGCTTTCTTT
- | TRBJ1-5 | TRBV7-2 | TRBD1 | CASSSRVGGGQPQHF | TGTGCCAGCAGCTCCCGGGTAGGGGGCGGTCAGCCCCAGCATTTT
- | TRBJ2-7 | TRBV10-3 | TRBD1 | CAISEEPGTGREQYF | TGTGCCATCAGTGAGGAACCCGGGACAGGGCGCGAGCAGTACTTC
few | TRBJ2-1 | TRBV7-8 | TRBD2 | CASSLTSGGHFGNEQFF | TGTGCCAGCAGCCTGACTAGCGGGGGGCATTTTGGCAATGAGCAGTTCTTC
- | TRBJ1-1 | TRBV5-5 | - | CASSLGGRTEAFF | TGTGCCAGCAGCTTGGGTGGGAGAACTGAAGCTTTCTTT
- | TRBJ1-2 | TRBV19 | TRBD1 | CASSIGQGFGGYTF | TGTGCCAGTAGCATAGGACAGGGCTTTGGTGGCTACACCTTC
- | TRBJ1-1 | TRBV7-2 | - | CASSLSHTLDTEAFF | TGTGCCAGCAGCTTATCACACACCTTGGACACTGAAGCTTTCTTT
- | TRBJ2-7 | TRBV3-1/TRBV3-2 | TRBD1 | CASSQGPGQGLEQYF | TGTGCCAGCAGCCAAGGCCCAGGACAGGGTCTCGAGCAGTACTTC
- | TRBJ2-3 | TRBV2 | - | CASSGRRGYGTDTQYF | TGTGCCAGCAGTGGCCGTAGAGGGTACGGCACAGATACGCAGTATTTT
- | TRBJ2-7 | TRBV7-3 | - | CASSLTREGDYDYEQYF | TGTGCCAGCAGCTTAACGAGAGAGGGGGACTACGACTACGAGCAGTACTTC
- | TRBJ2-1 | TRBV24-1 | - | CATSDGATGIPFF | TGTGCCACCAGTGATGGGGCCACGGGTATACCGTTCTTC